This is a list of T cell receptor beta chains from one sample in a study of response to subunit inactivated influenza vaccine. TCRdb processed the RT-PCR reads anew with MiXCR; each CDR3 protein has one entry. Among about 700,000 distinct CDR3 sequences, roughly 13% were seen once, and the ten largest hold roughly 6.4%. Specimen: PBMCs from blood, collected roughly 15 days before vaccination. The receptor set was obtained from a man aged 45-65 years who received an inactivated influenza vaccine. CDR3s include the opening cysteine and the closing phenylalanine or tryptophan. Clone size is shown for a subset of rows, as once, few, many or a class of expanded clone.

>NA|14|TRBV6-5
CASSYSGMGYEQYF
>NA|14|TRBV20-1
CSAGQGPNTGELFF
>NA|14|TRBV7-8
CASSSRQGGDEQYF
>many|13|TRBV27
CASSFLAEETQYF
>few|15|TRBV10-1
CASSDPGQGVYEQYF
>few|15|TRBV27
CASSHLAGEPYEQYF
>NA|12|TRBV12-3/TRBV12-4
CASSQSITEAFF
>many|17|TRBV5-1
CASSWTSGGAHTDTQYF
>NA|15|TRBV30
CAWSEFGRWGAEAFF
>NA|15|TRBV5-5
CASSLAVGRQYEQYF
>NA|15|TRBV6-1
CASSRTVLPSGELFF
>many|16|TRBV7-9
CASSLGTGGPYNEQFF
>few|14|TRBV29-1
CSVELRGRDYEQYF
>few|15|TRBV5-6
CASSLGGFRDEKLFF
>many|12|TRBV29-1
CSVVRATGELFF
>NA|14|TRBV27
CASSLGPNSYEQYF
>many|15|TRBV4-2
CASSQDFEATGELFF
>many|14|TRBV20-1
CSATKGGPTDTQYF
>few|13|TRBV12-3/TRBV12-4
CASSFTANTEAFF
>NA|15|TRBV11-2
CASSLSRGPLDEQFF
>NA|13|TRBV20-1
CSARPDLGRTQYF
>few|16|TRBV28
CASSSPATSGAYEQYF
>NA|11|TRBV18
CASSPLNEQYF
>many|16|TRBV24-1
CATSDLDSRVSYEQYF
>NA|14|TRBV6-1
CASSLGTSFNEQFF
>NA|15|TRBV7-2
CASSSRGRRDEKLFF
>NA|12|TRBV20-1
CSASRSRYEQYF
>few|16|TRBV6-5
CASSYSTGGWSTEAFF
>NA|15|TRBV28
CASRYGTSILETQYF
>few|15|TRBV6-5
CASSYRLAGTGELFF
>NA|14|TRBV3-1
CASSQDLSSYEQYF
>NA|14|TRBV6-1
CASSRTGKGDTQYF
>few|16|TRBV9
CASSGGAGGAYNEQFF
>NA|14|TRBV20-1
CSAPDYTNYNEQFF
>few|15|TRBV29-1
CSVEEGTGATDTQYF
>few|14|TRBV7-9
CASSLLMVRGEQFF
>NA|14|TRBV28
CASSPGHLNEKLFF
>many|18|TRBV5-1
CASSMNAGTSGTLYEQYF
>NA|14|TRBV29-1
CSVEGGLARDEQFF
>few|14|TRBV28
CASSPWDARAEQYF
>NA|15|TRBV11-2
CASSYLAGGHNEQFF
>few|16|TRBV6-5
CASSYSISGNSYEQYF
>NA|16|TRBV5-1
CASSLSTGTGIYEQYF
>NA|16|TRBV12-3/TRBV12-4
CASSYPQTGYNYGYTF
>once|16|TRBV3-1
CASSQVAGQGRDTQYF
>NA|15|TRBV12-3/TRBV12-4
CASRLRGQGFYGYTF
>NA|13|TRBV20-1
CSAEPTGYYGYTF
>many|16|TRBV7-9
CASSRPRDVLTMQQFF
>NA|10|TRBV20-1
CSAINNEQFF
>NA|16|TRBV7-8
CASRKTSGRAGDEQFF
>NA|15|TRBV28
CASKSGTANTGELFF
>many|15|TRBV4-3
CASSQDGRGGVEQYF
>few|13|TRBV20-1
CSATGEFGGELFF
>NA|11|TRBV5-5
CASHFRETQYF
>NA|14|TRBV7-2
CASQRRQGNTEAFF